Listed below are T cell receptor beta chains from one sample, sequenced in a study of T and B cells in COVID-19 patients. TCRdb processed the multiplex PCR reads anew with MiXCR; each CDR3 protein has one entry. The table shows 11,000 to 15,000 distinct CDR3 sequences, with around 30% occurring only once. Input material: blood. These receptor sequences come from a human donor who had recovered from COVID-19. The CDR3 runs from the conserved cysteine through the conserved F or W. D genes are given only for firm matches. Size values are once, few and many counts, or a class for expanded clones, and some rows have none.

D	size	V	J	DNA	CDR3
-	-	TRBV6-2/TRBV6-3	TRBJ1-1	TGTGCCAGCAGTCTATTTGGGACACCGAACACTGAAGCTTTCTTT	CASSLFGTPNTEAFF
TRBD1	-	TRBV20-1	TRBJ1-1	TGCAGTGCTAGATCCCGGACAGGGGATTTCGCTGAAGCTTTCTTT	CSARSRTGDFAEAFF
TRBD2	medium-sized	TRBV29-1	TRBJ2-3	TGCAGCGTCCTGGGACTAGCGGTCGCGGATACGCAGTATTTT	CSVLGLAVADTQYF
-	-	TRBV12-3/TRBV12-4	TRBJ2-1	TGTGCCAGCAGTTTAGCGAGTGGGGCCCCCCTCAATGAGCAGTTCTTC	CASSLASGAPLNEQFF
TRBD2	many	TRBV6-5	TRBJ2-1	TGTGCCAGCAGTTATCCCGGGACTAGCCTATACAATGAGCAGTTCTTC	CASSYPGTSLYNEQFF
-	-	TRBV7-2	TRBJ1-2	TGTGCCAGCAGCTTATCTCGGGCAGGGACGAGTGGCTACACCTTC	CASSLSRAGTSGYTF
-	many	TRBV30	TRBJ1-2	TGTGCCTGGAGTGTACCCACAGGCTCTTATGGCTACACCTTC	CAWSVPTGSYGYTF
-	many	TRBV13	TRBJ2-1	TGTGCCAGCAGCTTAGAGAGGTCCTACAATGAGCAGTTCTTC	CASSLERSYNEQFF
TRBD2	many	TRBV13	TRBJ2-5	TGTGCCAGCAGCCCTCGCCGACTAGCGGAAGAGACCCAGTACTTC	CASSPRRLAEETQYF
TRBD1	few	TRBV6-2/TRBV6-3	TRBJ1-5	TGTGCCAGCAGTCTGTCACGACAGGGACGTAGTTATGATCAGCCCCAGCATTTT	CASSLSRQGRSYDQPQHF
TRBD1	few	TRBV10-2	TRBJ2-2	TGCGCCAGCAGTAACAGGGGGAACGGGGAGCTGTTTTTT	CASSNRGNGELFF
-	few	TRBV24-1	TRBJ2-2	TGTGCCTCCCAGGGGGCGGGAGCCACCGGGGAGCTGTTTTTT	CASQGAGATGELFF
-	-	TRBV7-9	TRBJ2-5	TGTGCCAGCAGCTTCGAGAGACAGCAAGAGACCCAGTACTTC	CASSFERQQETQYF
-	-	TRBV6-2/TRBV6-3	TRBJ1-5	TGTGCCAGTCAGACCGTGATTTATAGCAATCAGCCCCAGCATTTT	CASQTVIYSNQPQHF
TRBD1	few	TRBV6-5	TRBJ2-6	TGTGCCAGCAGGACAGGGGGCGTTCGACCTGGGGCCAACGTCCTGACTTTC	CASRTGGVRPGANVLTF
-	medium-sized	TRBV19	TRBJ2-1	TGTGCCAGTAGACCGGGAGCAACCCCCTACAATGAGCAGTTCTTC	CASRPGATPYNEQFF
TRBD1	few	TRBV27	TRBJ1-4	TGTGCCAGCACCTCGACAGGGCACAATGAAAAACTGTTTTTT	CASTSTGHNEKLFF
-	few	TRBV6-6	TRBJ1-1	TGTGCCAGCAGTTACGTGGGGGAGATTGGAGCTTTCTTT	CASSYVGEIGAFF
-	-	TRBV20-1	TRBJ1-1	TGCAGTGCTGACCGGGACGCCAAGAACACTGAAGCTTTCTTT	CSADRDAKNTEAFF
TRBD1	-	TRBV5-4	TRBJ1-4	TGTGCCAGCAGCGCCGGGACAGTTAATGAAAAACTGTTTTTT	CASSAGTVNEKLFF
-	-	TRBV27	TRBJ1-3	TGTGCCAGCAGTTTAAGAGGGGGGGTTCAGCCTGGAAACACCATATATTTT	CASSLRGGVQPGNTIYF
TRBD1	few	TRBV6-5	TRBJ1-4	TGTGCCAGCAGCAAAGGGGGCGGTTATACTGAAAAACTGTTTTTT	CASSKGGGYTEKLFF
TRBD1	-	TRBV6-5	TRBJ1-2	TGTGCCAGCAGCCCGGGCGGGAAGGGGGCTAGGTATAGCTACACCTTC	CASSPGGKGARYSYTF
TRBD2	-	TRBV6-5	TRBJ2-7	TGTGCCAGCAGACGGGGGGTTGACTACGAGCAGTACTTC	CASRRGVDYEQYF
-	-	TRBV5-1	TRBJ2-5	TGCGCCAGCAGCTGGGATCGACAGAGGTCGGCGGAAGAGACCCAGTACTTC	CASSWDRQRSAEETQYF
TRBD2	-	TRBV6-5	TRBJ2-5	TGTGCCAGCAGTTCACACGGGGGGGGATACCAAGAGACCCAGTACTTC	CASSSHGGGYQETQYF
TRBD1	-	TRBV20-1	TRBJ1-4	TGCAGTGCTACGGACAGGGGCAGGGAAAAACTGTTTTTT	CSATDRGREKLFF
TRBD2	few	TRBV7-2	TRBJ2-7	TGTGCCAGCAGCTCACTAGCGGGGGTCTCCTACGAGCAGTACTTC	CASSSLAGVSYEQYF
TRBD2	-	TRBV20-1	TRBJ2-7	TGCAGTGCAACAGCGGGGACTAGCGGTAGCAACGAGCAGTACTTC	CSATAGTSGSNEQYF
TRBD2	-	TRBV6-1	TRBJ2-7	TGTGCCAGCAGCCCGGCGGGGGGACCCTACGAGCAGTACTTC	CASSPAGGPYEQYF
TRBD1	medium-sized	TRBV27	TRBJ2-7	TGTGCCAGCAGTGTCGGACAGGACTACGAGCAGTACTTC	CASSVGQDYEQYF
TRBD1	-	TRBV27	TRBJ2-7	TGTGCCAGCAGTCCCGGGACAGGCGGATCCTACGAGCAGTACTTC	CASSPGTGGSYEQYF
-	few	TRBV6-2/TRBV6-3	TRBJ2-3	TGTGCCAGCAGTTACCCCCCAGGGGCTCCAGATACGCAGTATTTT	CASSYPPGAPDTQYF
-	-	TRBV20-1	TRBJ2-7	TGCAGTGCTCACGGGACCACCTCCTACGAGCAGTACTTC	CSAHGTTSYEQYF
-	-	TRBV24-1	TRBJ2-5	TGTGCCACCAGTGATCTCGACAACCAAGAGACCCAGTACTTC	CATSDLDNQETQYF
-	few	TRBV6-6	TRBJ2-7	TGTGCCAGCAGTTACCCCGAGGCTTATGGCGAGCAGTACTTC	CASSYPEAYGEQYF
TRBD2	-	TRBV27	TRBJ2-1	TGTGCCAGCAGTTTCCCCCGACTAGCGGGTGACAATGAGCAGTTCTTC	CASSFPRLAGDNEQFF
-	-	TRBV27	TRBJ1-5	TGTGCCAGCAGTCCCCGGGCAGAGGGACAGCCCCAGCATTTT	CASSPRAEGQPQHF
TRBD2	-	TRBV12-3/TRBV12-4	TRBJ2-1	TGTGCCAGCAGACCTCTAGCGGGAATCTACAATGAGCAGTTCTTC	CASRPLAGIYNEQFF
TRBD1	-	TRBV28	TRBJ2-7	TGTGCCAGCAGCAGGGACAGGGGCAAGCTACACGAGCAGTACTTC	CASSRDRGKLHEQYF
-	-	TRBV18	TRBJ1-2	TGTGCCAGCTCCCAACAAGGGGGAACGGGACTCTATGGCTACACCTTC	CASSQQGGTGLYGYTF
TRBD1	-	TRBV24-1	TRBJ2-3	TGTGCCACCAGTGATTTCTGGACAGGGGGCGCGAGCACAGATACGCAGTATTTT	CATSDFWTGGASTDTQYF
TRBD2	-	TRBV27	TRBJ2-7	TGTGCCAGCAGTCCCGGGACTAGCGGGAACTACGAGCAGTACTTC	CASSPGTSGNYEQYF
TRBD2	medium-sized	TRBV29-1	TRBJ2-3	TGCAGCGTTGAAGTTATGCGGGAGTTTGTCCCAGATACGCAGTATTTT	CSVEVMREFVPDTQYF
TRBD2	few	TRBV27	TRBJ2-1	TGTGCCAGCAGTTACTTAGCGGGAGACGGTGAGCAGTTCTTC	CASSYLAGDGEQFF
-	few	TRBV18	TRBJ2-5	TGTGCCAGCTCACCGGACCTCGGGGTCCGGGAGACCCAGTACTTC	CASSPDLGVRETQYF
TRBD2	medium-sized	TRBV6-5	TRBJ2-1	TGTGCCAGCAGTTACGAAGCGGGGGGACGTAATGAGCAGTTCTTC	CASSYEAGGRNEQFF
-	medium-sized	TRBV19	TRBJ1-2	TGTGCCAGCAAACACCGCCTTCCCACCCAGGGCTACACCTTC	CASKHRLPTQGYTF
-	-	TRBV6-2/TRBV6-3	TRBJ2-7	TGTGCCAGCAGTTACCGGACTCACATTTTCTACGAGCAGTACTTC	CASSYRTHIFYEQYF
-	medium-sized	TRBV6-2/TRBV6-3	TRBJ2-7	TGTGCCAGCAGTCCGACTGGGAAGGTCTACGAGCAGTACTTC	CASSPTGKVYEQYF
TRBD2	-	TRBV7-2	TRBJ2-7	TGTGCCAGCAGCTCCCCCGGAGGGGTGGCGGGGGGGATCTACGAGCAGTACTTC	CASSSPGGVAGGIYEQYF
TRBD1	few	TRBV19	TRBJ1-1	TGTGCCAGTATTCCGAGGACAGGGTGGGTCACTGAAGCTTTCTTT	CASIPRTGWVTEAFF
-	few	TRBV6-5	TRBJ2-1	TGTGCCAGCAGTTACAGGGCACATATCGATGAGCAGTTCTTC	CASSYRAHIDEQFF
-	medium-sized	TRBV27	TRBJ2-2	TGTGCCAGCAGTGGGACCGGGGAGCTGTTTTTT	CASSGTGELFF
-	-	TRBV18	TRBJ1-3	TGTGCCAGCTCACGACAGGATGGAAACACCATATATTTT	CASSRQDGNTIYF